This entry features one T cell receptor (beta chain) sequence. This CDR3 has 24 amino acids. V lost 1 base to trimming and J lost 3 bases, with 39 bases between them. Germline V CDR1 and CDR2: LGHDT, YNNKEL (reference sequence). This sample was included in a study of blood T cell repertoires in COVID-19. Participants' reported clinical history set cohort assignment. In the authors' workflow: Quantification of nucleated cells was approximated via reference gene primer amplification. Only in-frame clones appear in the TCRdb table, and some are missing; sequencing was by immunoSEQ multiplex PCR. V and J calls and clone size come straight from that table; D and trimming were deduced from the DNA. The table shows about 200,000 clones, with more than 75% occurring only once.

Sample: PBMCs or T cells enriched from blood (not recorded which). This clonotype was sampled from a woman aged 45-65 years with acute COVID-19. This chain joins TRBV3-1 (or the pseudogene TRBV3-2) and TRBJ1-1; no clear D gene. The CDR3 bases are TGTGCCAGCAGCCAAGGTGAAGGGAATTTCGGGAGAGCGGAGGGTTATGGCCCTTACACTGAAGCTTTCTTT. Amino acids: CASSQGEGNFGRAEGYGPYTEAFF.